These 10 T cell receptor beta chains came from one sample sequenced in a study of cytotoxic CD8 clonotypes in ibrutinib-treated CLL. The repertoire was sequenced with immunoSEQ multiplex PCR; TCRdb's copy has only in-frame clones and lacks some. The sample shows more than 200,000 clones, under 75% of them seen only once. The material was PBMCs, obtained after 24 months of ibrutinib treatment. The receptors were gathered from a human donor with chronic lymphocytic leukemia.

This clone was recorded a few times. The chain recombines TRBV11-2 with TRBJ2-2; no definite D call. The CDR3 contains 15 residues. Germline V gives CDR1 SGHAT, CDR2 FQNNGV. Trimming cost V 4 bases and J 0 bases, with 9 bases left between them. In nucleotides, the CDR3 is TGTGCCAGCAGCTCGTTGGCCACGAACACCGGGGAGCTGTTTTTT. It translates to CASSSLATNTGELFF.

V and J are TRBV9 and TRBJ2-1; D gene unclear. Germline V gene data show CDR1 as SGDLS and CDR2 as YYNGEE. There are 14 residues in the CDR3. V dropped 4 bases and J dropped 3 bases, with 11 bases sitting between them. The CDR3 nucleotides are TGTGCCAGCAGCCCCCGACAAGACTACAATGAGCAGTTCTTC. This codes for CASSPRQDYNEQFF.

The chain is built from TRBV9 and TRBJ2-7; D might be TRBD2 (6 bases). This CDR3 is built from 13 residues. Germline loops: CDR1 SGDLS, CDR2 YYNGEE. The V gene lost 7 bases and the J gene lost 3 bases, with 14 bases spanning the gap. The chain's CDR3 is CASGGGSGYEQYF. The CDR3 DNA reads TGTGCCAGCGGAGGAGGGAGTGGCTACGAGCAGTACTTC.

J is TRBJ2-1 and V is TRBV2; D is possibly TRBD1 or TRBD2 (6 bases each). The CDR3 sequence is 15 residues long. Trimming shortened V by 4 bases and J by 9 bases, and 19 bases separated the two germline ends. The germline CDR1 and CDR2 sequences are SNHLY and FYNNEI. The CDR3: CASSGGPGAGSEQFF. The CDR3 DNA reads TGTGCCAGCAGTGGGGGACCGGGGGCAGGGAGTGAGCAGTTCTTC.

This chain joins TRBV2 and TRBJ2-2; D possibly corresponds to TRBD2 (5 bases). The CDR3 has 15 amino acids. CDR1 SNHLY and CDR2 FYNNEI come from the germline V gene. V gave up 6 bases and J gave up 7 bases, with 18 bases separating them. CDR3 nucleotides: TGTGCCAGCAGCTTGGTGAGGGAACGAAGCGGGGAGCTGTTTTTT. The encoded protein is CASSLVRERSGELFF.

With respect to this clone: A read error may account for a junction end that differs from germline. The chain links TRBV7-7 to TRBJ2-7; D is unclear. CDR1 SSHAT and CDR2 FNYEAQ come from the germline V gene (reference sequence). There are 15 residues in the CDR3. CDR3 region: CASSPPETTSYEQYF. CDR3 nucleotides: TGTGCTAGCAGCCCACCCGAAACTACTTCCTACGAGCAGTACTTC.

The CDR3 loop reads CASTFGTPGAEQYF. CDR3 DNA: TGTGCCAGTACCTTCGGGACTCCTGGCGCCGAGCAGTACTTC. The V and J genes are TRBV19 and TRBJ2-7; the D gene is possibly TRBD2 (6 bases). The V end lost 7 bases, the J end lost 6 bases, and 19 bases lay between the germline ends. The CDR3 is 14 amino acids. CDR1 is LNHDA and CDR2 is SQIVND in the germline V gene (reference sequence).

This clone was found a few times. J is TRBJ1-1 and V is TRBV7-9; D is unclear. The CDR3 consists of 14 residues. With 4 bases removed from V and 1 base from J, the gap between germline ends came to 10 bases. From germline, CDR1 is SEHNR and CDR2 FQNEAQ (reference sequence). The CDR3 spells CASSSLNENTEAFF. The CDR3 DNA reads as TGTGCCAGCAGCTCCCTGAATGAGAACACTGAAGCTTTCTTT.

This clone was found once. Given a much more abundant clone one base away, this may be a read error. The chain has TRBV25-1 and TRBJ2-5; the D is unclear. CDR1 MGHDK and CDR2 SYGVNS come from the germline V gene. This CDR3 contains 11 residues. Trimming removed 5 bases from V and 5 bases from J, with 6 bases in between. CDR3 residues: CASSFRETQYF. CDR3 nucleotides: TGTGCCAGCAGTTTTCGGGAGACCCAGTACTTC.

This chain uses TRBV29-1 with TRBJ2-1, with 7 bases lining up with TRBD2. The CDR3 is 12 amino acids. Unmatched junction bases numbered 6, after V lost 6 bases and J lost 7 bases. CDR1 is SQVTM, CDR2 ANQGSEA, per germline. The CDR3: CSVPTSRNEQFF. Here the CDR3 DNA reads TGCAGCGTGCCGACTAGCAGGAATGAGCAGTTCTTC.